The subject of this entry is one TCR beta chain. Trimming removed 7 bases from V and 1 base from J; junction bases left unmatched: 3. The germline V gene has CDR1 MNHNS and CDR2 SASEGT. The CDR3 has 15 amino acids. The data are from a study of PD-L1 blockade in urothelial cancer. Libraries were prepared by immunoSEQ multiplex PCR; TCRdb keeps only in-frame clonotypes and omits some of them. The table lists about 88,000 clones, 90% of them singletons. The chain is built from TRBV6-1 and TRBJ1-4; 10 bases are a match to TRBD1. The receptor's source is a man aged 60 to 69 with urothelial cancer. Sequencing was performed on PBMCs, taken around atezolizumab (anti-PD-L1) treatment. DNA for the CDR3: TGTGCCAGCAAAGACAGGGGGCAAACTAATGAAAAACTGTTTTTT. Amino acids: CASKDRGQTNEKLFF.